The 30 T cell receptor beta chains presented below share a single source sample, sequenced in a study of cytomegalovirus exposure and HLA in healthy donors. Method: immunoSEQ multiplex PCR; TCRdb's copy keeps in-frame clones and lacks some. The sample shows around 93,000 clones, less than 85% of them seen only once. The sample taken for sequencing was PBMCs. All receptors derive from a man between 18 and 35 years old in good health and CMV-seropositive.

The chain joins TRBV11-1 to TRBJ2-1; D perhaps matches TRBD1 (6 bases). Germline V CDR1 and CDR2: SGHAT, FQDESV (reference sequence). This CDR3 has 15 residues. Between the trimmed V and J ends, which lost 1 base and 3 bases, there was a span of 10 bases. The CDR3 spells CASSLGTAFYNEQFF. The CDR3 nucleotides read TGTGCCAGCAGCTTAGGGACAGCCTTCTACAATGAGCAGTTCTTC.

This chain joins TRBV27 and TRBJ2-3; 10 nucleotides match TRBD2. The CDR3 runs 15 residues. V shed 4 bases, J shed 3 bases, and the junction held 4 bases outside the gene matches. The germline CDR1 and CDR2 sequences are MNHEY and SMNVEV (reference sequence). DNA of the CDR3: TGTGCCAGCAGTTCCCTTAGCGGGAGGACAGATACGCAGTATTTT. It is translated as CASSSLSGRTDTQYF.

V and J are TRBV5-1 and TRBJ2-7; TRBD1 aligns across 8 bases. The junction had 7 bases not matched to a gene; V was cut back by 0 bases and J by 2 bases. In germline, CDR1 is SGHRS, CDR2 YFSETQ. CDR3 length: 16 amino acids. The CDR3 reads CASSLGGTGTTYEQYF. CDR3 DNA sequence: TGCGCCAGCAGCTTGGGGGGGACAGGCACCACCTACGAGCAGTACTTC.

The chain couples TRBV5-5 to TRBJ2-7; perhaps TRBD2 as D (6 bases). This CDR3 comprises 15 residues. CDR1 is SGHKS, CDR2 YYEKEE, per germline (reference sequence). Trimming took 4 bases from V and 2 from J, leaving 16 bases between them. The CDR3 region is CASSQDREKTYEQYF. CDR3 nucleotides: TGTGCCAGCAGCCAAGACCGGGAGAAAACCTACGAGCAGTACTTC.

The CDR3 loop is CASSEGRWGLAGGPDTQYF. The CDR3 nucleotides are TGTGCCAGCAGTGAAGGCAGGTGGGGACTAGCGGGAGGCCCAGATACGCAGTATTTT. The chain recombines TRBV2 with TRBJ2-3; 15 bases line up with TRBD2. Looked up from germline, CDR1 is SNHLY and CDR2 is FYNNEI. Trimming removed 1 base from V and 4 bases from J; junction bases left unmatched: 9. The CDR3 sequence is 19 residues long.

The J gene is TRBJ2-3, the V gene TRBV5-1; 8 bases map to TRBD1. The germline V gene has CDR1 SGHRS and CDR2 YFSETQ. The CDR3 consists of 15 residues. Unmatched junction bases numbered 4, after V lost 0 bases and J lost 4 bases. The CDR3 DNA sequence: TGCGCCAGCAGCTTGGGGACAGGGTTCGCAGATACGCAGTATTTT. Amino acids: CASSLGTGFADTQYF.

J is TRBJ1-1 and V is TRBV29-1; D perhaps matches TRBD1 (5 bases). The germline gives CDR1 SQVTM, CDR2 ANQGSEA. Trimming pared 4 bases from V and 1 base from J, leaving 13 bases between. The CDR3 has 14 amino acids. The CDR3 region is CSVVQQASNTEAFF. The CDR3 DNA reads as TGCAGCGTTGTGCAACAGGCTTCGAACACTGAAGCTTTCTTT.

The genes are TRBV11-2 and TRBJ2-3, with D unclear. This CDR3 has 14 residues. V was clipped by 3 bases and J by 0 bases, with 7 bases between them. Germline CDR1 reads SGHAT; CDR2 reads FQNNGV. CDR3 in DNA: TGTGCCAGCAGCTTGGGCAGAAGCACAGATACGCAGTATTTT. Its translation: CASSLGRSTDTQYF.

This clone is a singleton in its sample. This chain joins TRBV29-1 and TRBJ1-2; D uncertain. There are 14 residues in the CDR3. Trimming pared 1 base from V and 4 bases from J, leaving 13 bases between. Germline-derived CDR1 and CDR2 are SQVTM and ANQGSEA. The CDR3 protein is CSVEVYGDPYGYTF. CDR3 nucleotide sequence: TGCAGCGTTGAAGTATACGGGGATCCCTATGGCTACACCTTC.

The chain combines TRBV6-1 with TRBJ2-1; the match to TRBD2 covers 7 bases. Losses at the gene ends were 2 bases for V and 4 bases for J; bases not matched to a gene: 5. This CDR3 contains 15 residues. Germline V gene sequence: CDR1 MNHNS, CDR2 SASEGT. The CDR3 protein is CASSEWGGGYNEQFF. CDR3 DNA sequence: TGTGCCAGCAGTGAATGGGGGGGAGGGTACAATGAGCAGTTCTTC.

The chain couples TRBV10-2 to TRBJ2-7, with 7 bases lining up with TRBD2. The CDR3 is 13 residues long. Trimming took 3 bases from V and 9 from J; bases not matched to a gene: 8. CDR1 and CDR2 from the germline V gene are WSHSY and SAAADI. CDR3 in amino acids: CASSEGRELGQYV. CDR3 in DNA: TGCGCCAGCAGTGAAGGGCGGGAGTTGGGGCAGTACGTC.

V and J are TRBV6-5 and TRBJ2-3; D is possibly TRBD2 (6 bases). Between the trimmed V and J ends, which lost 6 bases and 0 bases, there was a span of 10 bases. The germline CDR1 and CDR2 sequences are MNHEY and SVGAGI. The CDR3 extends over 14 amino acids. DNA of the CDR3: TGTGCCAGCAGCGAAAGCGGGAGCACAGATACGCAGTATTTT. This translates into CASSESGSTDTQYF.

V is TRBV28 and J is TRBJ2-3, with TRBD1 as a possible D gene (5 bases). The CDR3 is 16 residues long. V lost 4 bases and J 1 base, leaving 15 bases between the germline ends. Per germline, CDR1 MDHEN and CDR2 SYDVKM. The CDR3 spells CASSSPQGHGTDTQYF. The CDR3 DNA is TGTGCCAGCAGTTCCCCTCAGGGTCACGGCACAGATACGCAGTATTTT.

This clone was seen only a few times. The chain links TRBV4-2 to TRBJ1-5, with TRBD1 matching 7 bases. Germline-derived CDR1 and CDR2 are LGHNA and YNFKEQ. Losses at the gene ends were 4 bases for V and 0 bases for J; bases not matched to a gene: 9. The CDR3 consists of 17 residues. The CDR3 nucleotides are TGTGCCAGCAGCCCGGGGACAGCCGACCTTAGCAATCAGCCCCAGCATTTT. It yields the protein CASSPGTADLSNQPQHF.

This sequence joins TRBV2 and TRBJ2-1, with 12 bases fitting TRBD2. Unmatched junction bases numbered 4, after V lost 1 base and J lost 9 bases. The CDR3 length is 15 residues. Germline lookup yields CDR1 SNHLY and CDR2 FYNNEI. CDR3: CASSEVASGRGEQFF. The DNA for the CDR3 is TGTGCCAGCAGTGAAGTAGCTAGCGGGAGGGGTGAGCAGTTCTTC.

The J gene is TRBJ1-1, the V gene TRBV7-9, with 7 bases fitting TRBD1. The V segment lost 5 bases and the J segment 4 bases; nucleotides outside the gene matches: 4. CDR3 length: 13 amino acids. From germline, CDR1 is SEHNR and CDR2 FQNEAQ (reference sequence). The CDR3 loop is CASSTGTATEAFF. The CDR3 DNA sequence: TGTGCCAGCAGCACCGGGACAGCCACTGAAGCTTTCTTT.

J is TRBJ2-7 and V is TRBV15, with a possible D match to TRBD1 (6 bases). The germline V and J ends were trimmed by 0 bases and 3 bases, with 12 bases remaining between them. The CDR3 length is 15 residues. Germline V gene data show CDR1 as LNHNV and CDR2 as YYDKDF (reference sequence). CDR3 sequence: CATSREPTGGYEQYF. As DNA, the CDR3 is TGTGCCACCAGCAGAGAACCGACAGGCGGCTACGAGCAGTACTTC.

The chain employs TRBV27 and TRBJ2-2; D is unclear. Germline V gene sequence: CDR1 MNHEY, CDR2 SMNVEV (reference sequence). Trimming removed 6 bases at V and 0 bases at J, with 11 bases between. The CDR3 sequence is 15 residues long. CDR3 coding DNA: TGTGCCAGCAGGGCCCCCGGGTCGAACACCGGGGAGCTGTTTTTT. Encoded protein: CASRAPGSNTGELFF.

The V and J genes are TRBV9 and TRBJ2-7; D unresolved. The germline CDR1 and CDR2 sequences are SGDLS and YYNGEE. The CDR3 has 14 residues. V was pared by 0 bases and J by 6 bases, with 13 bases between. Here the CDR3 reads CASSVVGPECEQYF. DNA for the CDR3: TGTGCCAGCAGCGTAGTGGGCCCTGAGTGCGAGCAGTACTTC.

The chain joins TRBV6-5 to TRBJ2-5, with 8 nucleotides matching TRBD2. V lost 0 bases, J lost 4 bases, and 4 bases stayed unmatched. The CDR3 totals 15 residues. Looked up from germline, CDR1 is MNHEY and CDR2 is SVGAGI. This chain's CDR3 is CASSYSGGTRETQYF. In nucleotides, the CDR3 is TGTGCCAGCAGTTACTCGGGGGGGACTAGAGAGACCCAGTACTTC.

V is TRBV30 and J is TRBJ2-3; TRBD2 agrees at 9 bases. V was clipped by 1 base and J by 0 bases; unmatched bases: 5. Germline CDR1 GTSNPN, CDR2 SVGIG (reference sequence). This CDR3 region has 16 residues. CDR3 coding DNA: TGTGCCTGGAGTGGGCTAGCGGGAATTAGCACAGATACGCAGTATTTT. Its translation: CAWSGLAGISTDTQYF.

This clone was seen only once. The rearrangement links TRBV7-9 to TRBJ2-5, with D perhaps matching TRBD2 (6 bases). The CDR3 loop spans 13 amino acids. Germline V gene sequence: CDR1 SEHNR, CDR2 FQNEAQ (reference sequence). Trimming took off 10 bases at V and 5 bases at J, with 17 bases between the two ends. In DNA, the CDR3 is TGTGCCACCTTCGTAACTAGCAGTGAGACCCAGTACTTC. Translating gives CATFVTSSETQYF.

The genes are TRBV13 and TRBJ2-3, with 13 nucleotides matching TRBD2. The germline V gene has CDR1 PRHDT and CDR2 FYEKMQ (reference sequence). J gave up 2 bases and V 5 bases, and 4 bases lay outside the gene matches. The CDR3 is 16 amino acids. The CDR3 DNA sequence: TGTGCCAGCAGCCTTGGACTAGCGGGAGTCACAGATACGCAGTATTTT. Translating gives CASSLGLAGVTDTQYF. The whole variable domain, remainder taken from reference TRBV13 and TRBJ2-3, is AAGVIQSPRHLIKEKRETATLKCYPIPRHDTVYWYQQGPGQDPQFLISFYEKMQSDKGSIPDRFSAQQFSDYHSELNMSSLELGDSALYFCASSLGLAGVTDTQYFGPGTRLTVL.

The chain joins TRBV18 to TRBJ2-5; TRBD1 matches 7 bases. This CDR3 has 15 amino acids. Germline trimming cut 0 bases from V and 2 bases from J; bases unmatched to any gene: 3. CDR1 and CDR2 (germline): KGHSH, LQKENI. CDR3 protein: CASSPPTGPQETQYF. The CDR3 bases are TGTGCCAGCTCACCACCGACAGGGCCACAAGAGACCCAGTACTTC.

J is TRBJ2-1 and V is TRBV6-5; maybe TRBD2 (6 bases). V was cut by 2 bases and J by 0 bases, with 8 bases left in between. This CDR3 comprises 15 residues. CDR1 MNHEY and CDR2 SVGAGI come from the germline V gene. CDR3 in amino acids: CASSYGGASYNEQFF. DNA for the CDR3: TGTGCCAGCAGTTACGGCGGGGCCTCCTACAATGAGCAGTTCTTC.

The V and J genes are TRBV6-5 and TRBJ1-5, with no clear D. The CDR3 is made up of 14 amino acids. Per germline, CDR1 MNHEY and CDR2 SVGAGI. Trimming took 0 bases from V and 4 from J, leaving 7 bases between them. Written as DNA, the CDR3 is TGTGCCAGCAGTTACTCGGCAGGAAATCAGCCCCAGCATTTT. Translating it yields CASSYSAGNQPQHF.

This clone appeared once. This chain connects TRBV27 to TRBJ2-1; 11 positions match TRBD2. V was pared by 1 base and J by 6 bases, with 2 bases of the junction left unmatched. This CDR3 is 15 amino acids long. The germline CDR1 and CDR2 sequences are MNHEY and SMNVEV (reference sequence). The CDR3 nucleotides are TGTGCCAGCAGTTTATGGGGACTAGCGGTCAATGAGCAGTTCTTC. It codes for CASSLWGLAVNEQFF.

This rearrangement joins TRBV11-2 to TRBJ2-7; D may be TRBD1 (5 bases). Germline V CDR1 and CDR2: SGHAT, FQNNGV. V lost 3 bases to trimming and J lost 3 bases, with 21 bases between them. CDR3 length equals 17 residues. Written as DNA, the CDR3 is TGTGCCAGCAGCTTTGTTTGGGGCCCAGTGGAGCGCTACGAGCAGTACTTC. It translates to CASSFVWGPVERYEQYF. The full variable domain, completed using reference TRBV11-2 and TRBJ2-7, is EAGVAQSPRYKIIEKRQSVAFWCNPISGHATLYWYQQILGQGPKLLIQFQNNGVVDDSQLPKDRFSAERLKGVDSTLKIQPAKLEDSAVYLCASSFVWGPVERYEQYFGPGTRLTVT.

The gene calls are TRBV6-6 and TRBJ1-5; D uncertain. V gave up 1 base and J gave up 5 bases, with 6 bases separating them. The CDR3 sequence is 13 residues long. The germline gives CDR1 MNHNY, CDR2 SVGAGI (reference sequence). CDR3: CASSYLGDQPQHF. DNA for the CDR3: TGTGCCAGCAGTTACTTGGGAGATCAGCCCCAGCATTTT.

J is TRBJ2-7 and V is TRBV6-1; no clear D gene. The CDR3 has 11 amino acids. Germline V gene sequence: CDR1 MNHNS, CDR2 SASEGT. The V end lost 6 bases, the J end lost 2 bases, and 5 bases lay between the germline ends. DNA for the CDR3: TGTGCCAGCAGCGAGACCTACGAGCAGTACTTC. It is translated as CASSETYEQYF.